Each of the 4 T cell receptor beta chains below was sequenced from the same sample in a study of cytomegalovirus exposure and HLA in healthy donors. Sequencing used immunoSEQ multiplex PCR; TCRdb keeps in-frame clones, though not all of them. The data show approximately 220,000 clones, around 80% seen once. Sequenced material: PBMCs. These receptors originate from a woman aged 25 to 45 in good health and CMV-seropositive.

As to this clone: The sample carries other DNA sequences with the same CDR3. V is TRBV9 and J is TRBJ1-2, with D possibly being TRBD1 (5 bases). The CDR3 spans 14 residues. Germline-derived CDR1 and CDR2 are SGDLS and YYNGEE. V lost 0 bases and J 1 base, leaving 7 bases between the germline ends. In DNA, the CDR3 is TGTGCCAGCAGCGTAGCTGGGGGTAACTATGGCTACACCTTC. Amino acid sequence: CASSVAGGNYGYTF.

The V call is TRBV5-4, the J call TRBJ2-2; 7 positions match TRBD2. CDR1 is SGHNT, CDR2 YYREEE, per germline (reference sequence). Losses at the gene ends were 4 bases for V and 5 bases for J; bases not matched to a gene: 8. The CDR3 length is 15 residues. In DNA, the CDR3 is TGTGCCAGCAGCATGGGAGGGCCTCGGACCGGGGAGCTGTTTTTT. It translates to CASSMGGPRTGELFF. Complete variable domain (other parts from reference TRBV5-4 and TRBJ2-2): ETGVTQSPTHLIKTRGQQVTLRCSSQSGHNTVSWYQQALGQGPQFIFQYYREEENGRGNFPPRFSGLQFPNYSSELNVNALELDDSALYLCASSMGGPRTGELFFGEGSRLTVL.

This clone was observed a few times. This chain joins TRBV6-1 and TRBJ1-2, with D possibly matching TRBD1 (5 bases). The CDR3 runs to 13 residues. Germline CDR1 MNHNS, CDR2 SASEGT. V gave up 2 bases and J gave up 5 bases, with 9 bases separating them. This CDR3 is CASSETRQYGYTF. In DNA, the CDR3 is TGTGCCAGCAGTGAAACAAGACAGTATGGCTACACCTTC.

The J gene is TRBJ2-1, the V gene TRBV9, with D possibly being TRBD2 (6 bases). Germline V gives CDR1 SGDLS, CDR2 YYNGEE. This CDR3 region has 15 residues. V lost 6 bases and J lost 5, with 18 bases in between. Written as DNA, the CDR3 is TGTGCCAGCACCCAAGGGGCGGGAACCGACAATGAGCAGTTCTTC. Translating gives CASTQGAGTDNEQFF.